These T cell receptor beta chains were read from a single sample in a study of shared clonotypes between healthy human individuals. Repertoires were generated with immunoSEQ multiplex PCR, while TCRdb's copy carries only in-frame clones and drops some. The repertoire holds about 980,000 clones, with approximately 80% as singletons. The specimen was memory CD4+ T cells sorted from blood. Receptor source: a man between 18 and 35 years old in good health. Both conserved end residues are part of each CDR3.

TRBV5-1	TRBJ2-3	CASSSGLAGDTQYF
TRBV6-5	TRBJ1-5	CASSYSRNSNQPQHF
TRBV29-1	TRBJ1-1	CSVYEGRMNTEAFF
TRBV25-1	TRBJ1-2	CASSHLPGDGYTF
TRBV5-6	TRBJ2-2	CASSEQGFGELFF
TRBV5-1	TRBJ1-4	CASSLAGTVPGKLFF
TRBV7-2	TRBJ2-5	CASSARRGGIRETQYF
TRBV2	TRBJ2-1	CASDLEGGYNEQFF
TRBV28	TRBJ2-3	CASSLGSGVVF
TRBV6-5	TRBJ2-6	CASSYFEGANVLTF
TRBV18	TRBJ1-5	CASSADRVNQPQHF
TRBV11-2	TRBJ2-5	CASSSLLGQETQYF
TRBV18	TRBJ2-1	CASSPLGTGGTNEQFF
TRBV6-5	TRBJ1-1	CASSSPTGGKSEAFF
TRBV4-1	TRBJ2-6	CASSSDRDRRSGANVLTF
TRBV19	TRBJ2-7	CASSTQGDSYEQYF
TRBV6-1	TRBJ1-5	CASQRLVGNQPQHF
TRBV5-1	TRBJ2-3	CASSHRSGADTQYF
TRBV30	TRBJ1-1	CAWGTGGAGTEAFF
TRBV5-1	TRBJ2-2	CASTPVPVGMDTGELFF
TRBV6-5	TRBJ2-7	CASTMAGGYEQYF
TRBV7-8	TRBJ2-7	CASSLFRQYEQYF
TRBV7-9	TRBJ1-6	CASRLTGGKNSPLHF
TRBV28	TRBJ2-3	CASSFFSILRTGASSTDTQYF
TRBV30	TRBJ2-6	CAWTGSGANVLTF